This TCR beta chain was recorded in a study of shared clonotypes between healthy human individuals. Overall study results and limits: Genetic and exposure-history diversity was limited by the few donors. An expected dependence of interdonor clonotype sharing on sequencing depth was noted.

Across several immunoSEQ plates, the genomic DNA of each subset was split evenly. Profiling relied on immunoSEQ multiplex PCR, and the TCRdb table lists in-frame clones only, not all of them. The sample contains over a million clones, 95% to 99% of which appear only once. In regard to this clone: Its antigen is not known.

Germline V gene sequence: CDR1 LNHDA, CDR2 SQIVND (reference sequence). J was trimmed by 1 base and V by 6 bases; bases with no gene match: 9. The CDR3 is 15 amino acids. The receptor was derived from a young man in good health. The chain has TRBV19 and TRBJ2-7; 7 bases are shared with TRBD2. Sequences were obtained from naive CD4+ T cells sorted from blood. The subset here: CD45RA+ positively selected. The CDR3 nucleotides read TGTGCCAGTAGCATCCTAGCGGAGGGTTCCTACGAGCAGTACTTC. Translating gives CASSILAEGSYEQYF.